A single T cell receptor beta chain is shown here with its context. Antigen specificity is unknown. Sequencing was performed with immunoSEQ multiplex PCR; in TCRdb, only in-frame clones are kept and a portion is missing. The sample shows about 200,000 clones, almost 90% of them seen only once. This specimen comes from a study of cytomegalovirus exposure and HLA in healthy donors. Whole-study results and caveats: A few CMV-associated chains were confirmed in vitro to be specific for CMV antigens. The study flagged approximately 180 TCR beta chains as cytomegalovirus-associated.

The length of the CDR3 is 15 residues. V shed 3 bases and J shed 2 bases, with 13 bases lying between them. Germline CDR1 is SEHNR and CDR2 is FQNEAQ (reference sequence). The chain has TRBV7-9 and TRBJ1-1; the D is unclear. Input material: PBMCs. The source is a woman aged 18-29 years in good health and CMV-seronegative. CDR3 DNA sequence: TGTGCCAGCAGCTTTGACCCGGAGCTAAACACTGAAGCTTTCTTT. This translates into CASSFDPELNTEAFF.